Following are 32 T cell receptor beta chains from one sample sequenced in a study of control samples from healthy donors and cancer patients. Generated by immunoSEQ multiplex PCR, the TCRdb table keeps only in-frame clones and is missing some. The sample records about 92,000 clones, roughly four fifths being singletons. Source material: blood. These receptor sequences come from a woman between 55 and 75 years old in good health.

As DNA, the CDR3 is TGTGCCAGCAGCCCAAAAGAGCGGGCGAACACCGGGGAGCTGTTTTTT. As protein: CASSPKERANTGELFF. The V gene is TRBV9, the J gene TRBJ2-2; a weak D match, TRBD2 (6 bases). The V end was cut by 4 bases, the J end by 0 bases, with 13 bases between. Per the germline V gene, CDR1 is SGDLS and CDR2 is YYNGEE. The CDR3 is 16 residues long.

V and J are TRBV19 and TRBJ1-5; 9 bases fit TRBD1. Germline loops: CDR1 LNHDA, CDR2 SQIVND (reference sequence). With 6 bases clipped from V and 7 bases from J, the junction kept 7 bases outside the gene matches. This CDR3 is 14 amino acids long. The CDR3, as DNA: TGTGCCAGTAGCCGACAGGGGGTAGGACAGCCCCAGCATTTT. It yields the protein CASSRQGVGQPQHF.

The gene calls are TRBV5-1 and TRBJ2-7, with D maybe TRBD2 (5 bases). V was cut by 0 bases and J by 5 bases, with 12 bases left in between. There are 14 residues in the CDR3. CDR1 is SGHRS and CDR2 is YFSETQ in the germline V gene. DNA of the CDR3: TGCGCCAGCAGCTTGGAGGCTAGCTGGGACGAGCAGTACTTC. Its protein is CASSLEASWDEQYF.

This CDR3 reads CASSLRRGETQYF. In DNA form, the CDR3 reads TGTGCCAGCAGTTTAAGGCGGGGGGAGACCCAGTACTTC. V gene TRBV27 combines with J gene TRBJ2-5; 7 positions agree with TRBD2. This CDR3 is built from 13 residues. The germline V gene has CDR1 MNHEY and CDR2 SMNVEV (reference sequence). V lost 2 bases and J lost 5; bases outside the gene matches: 2.

The J gene is TRBJ2-5, the V gene TRBV18; D possibly corresponds to TRBD1 (6 bases). The CDR3 has 14 residues. Germline-derived CDR1 and CDR2 are KGHSH and LQKENI. Trimming took off 3 bases at V and 4 bases at J, with 12 bases between the two ends. CDR3 protein: CASSPLGQIETQYF. The CDR3 DNA sequence: TGTGCCAGCTCACCTCTCGGACAGATAGAGACCCAGTACTTC.

The V gene is TRBV27, the J gene TRBJ2-1, with TRBD2 as a possible D gene (5 bases). This CDR3 has 12 residues. The V gene lost 4 bases and the J gene lost 9 bases, with 10 bases spanning the gap. Germline V CDR1 and CDR2: MNHEY, SMNVEV (reference sequence). CDR3 bases: TGTGCCAGCAGTTCCAGCGCGGGTGAGCAGTTCTTC. Translation gives CASSSSAGEQFF.

V is TRBV25-1 and J is TRBJ1-4; TRBD1 aligns across 7 bases. There are 17 residues in the CDR3. Looked up from germline, CDR1 is MGHDK and CDR2 is SYGVNS. J lost 3 bases, V lost 3 bases, and 10 bases had no gene match. As DNA, the CDR3 is TGTGCCAGCAGTGACCACATCAGCGGGACAGCTAATGAAAAACTGTTTTTT. Encoded protein: CASSDHISGTANEKLFF.

With regard to this clone: The germline gene is not matched at one end of the junction; a read error may be the cause. This sequence joins TRBV28 and TRBJ1-2; 7 nucleotides agree with TRBD1. The V gene's germline CDR1 is MDHEN and CDR2 SYDVKM. This CDR3 region has 12 residues. The CDR3 DNA reads as TGTGCCAGCAGCCCGACAGGGTACCGCTTCTTCTTC. Translating it yields CASSPTGYRFFF.

The V call is TRBV28, the J call TRBJ1-3; the D is unclear. The CDR3 runs 15 residues. Germline V gene lookup returns CDR1 MDHEN and CDR2 SYDVKM. Trimming took off 1 base at V and 2 bases at J, with 9 bases between the two ends. This CDR3 is CASSLSQVAGNTIYF. DNA for the CDR3: TGTGCCAGCAGTTTATCCCAGGTTGCTGGAAACACCATATATTTT.

V is TRBV19 and J is TRBJ2-7, with 7 bases identical to TRBD1. This CDR3 has 14 amino acids. After removal of 9 bases from V and 7 bases from J, the junction contained 15 bases not matched to a gene. Germline loops: CDR1 LNHDA, CDR2 SQIVND (reference sequence). The CDR3 DNA follows: TGTGCCAGGGGAAGGACAGGAGGCTCGAGGGAGCAGTACTTC. Translated, it gives CARGRTGGSREQYF.

For the CDR3, the DNA is TGCGCCAGCAGCAAACATAGCACAGATACGCAGTATTTT. It yields the protein CASSKHSTDTQYF. The J gene is TRBJ2-3, the V gene TRBV5-1, with D hard to call. This CDR3 has 13 residues. Trimming took off 4 bases at V and 0 bases at J, with 6 bases between the two ends. CDR1 SGHRS and CDR2 YFSETQ come from the germline V gene.

This clone was detected only a few times. The CDR3 DNA reads TGTGCCAGCAGTCCAGGGGTGGGGCGAAGCAATCAGCCCCAGCATTTT. Its protein product is CASSPGVGRSNQPQHF. The rearrangement uses TRBV6-6 and TRBJ1-5, with a tentative D call TRBD1 (6 bases). The CDR3 has 16 residues. Germline-derived CDR1 and CDR2 are MNHNY and SVGAGI (reference sequence). V lost 5 bases and J lost 1, with 15 bases in between.

The V and J genes are TRBV12-3 or TRBV12-4 and TRBJ2-4, with a possible D match to TRBD2 (5 bases). V lost 5 bases to trimming and J lost 3 bases, with 8 bases between them. The CDR3 covers 13 residues. The CDR3 nucleotides read TGTGCCAGCAGTAGCGGAGTCAAAAACATTCAGTACTTC. Its translation: CASSSGVKNIQYF.

This chain joins TRBV5-4 and TRBJ2-2; D not certain. V lost 4 bases, J lost 3 bases, and 10 bases lay in between. This CDR3 comprises 14 residues. Germline V CDR1 and CDR2: SGHNT, YYREEE (reference sequence). CDR3 protein: CASSAHPDTGELFF. The DNA for the CDR3 is TGTGCCAGCAGCGCCCACCCGGACACCGGGGAGCTGTTTTTT.

This rearrangement joins TRBV15 to TRBJ2-3; TRBD2 aligns across 7 bases. From germline, CDR1 is LNHNV and CDR2 YYDKDF (reference sequence). This CDR3 is built from 17 residues. J gave up 1 base and V 1 base, and 8 bases lay outside the gene matches. The CDR3 sequence: CATSRGATSRGTDTQYF. CDR3 sequence (DNA): TGTGCCACCAGCAGAGGGGCGACTAGCCGAGGCACAGATACGCAGTATTTT.

The gene calls are TRBV9 and TRBJ2-7; D not resolved. This CDR3 contains 11 residues. V dropped 3 bases and J dropped 9 bases, with 10 bases sitting between them. Per germline, CDR1 SGDLS and CDR2 YYNGEE. The CDR3 DNA reads as TGTGCCAGCAGCGCTACCTTAGGGCAGTACTTC. Protein sequence: CASSATLGQYF. The full variable domain, in which reference TRBV9 and TRBJ2-7 provide the parts outside the CDR3, is DSGVTQTPKHLITATGQRVTLRCSPRSGDLSVYWYQQSLDQGLQFLIQYYNGEERAKGNILERFSAQQFPDLHSELNLSSLELGDSALYFCASSATLGQYFGPGTRLTVT.

The chain is built from TRBV6-2 or TRBV6-3 and TRBJ2-2; TRBD2 might be the D (6 bases). The ends were cut back, 2 bases at V and 2 bases at J, with 12 bases in the middle. This CDR3 comprises 16 residues. Germline values: CDR1 MNHEY, CDR2 SVGEGT. Here the CDR3 DNA reads TGTGCCAGCAGTTACAGTACCGGGAGTAACACCGGGGAGCTGTTTTTT. Its translation: CASSYSTGSNTGELFF.

The gene calls are TRBV24-1 and TRBJ2-6; the match to TRBD1 covers 7 bases. V gave up 4 bases and J gave up 1 base; unmatched junction bases: 6. This CDR3 has 17 residues. In germline, CDR1 is KGHDR, CDR2 SFDVKD. CDR3 nucleotide sequence: TGTGCCACCAGTGACACCGACAGGGCGTCTGGGGCCAACGTCCTGACTTTC. Protein product: CATSDTDRASGANVLTF.

The chain combines TRBV6-1 with TRBJ2-7; no reliable D call. Germline CDR1 MNHNS, CDR2 SASEGT. Trimming stripped 2 bases from V and 0 bases from J, with 8 bases between. CDR3 length: 14 amino acids. CDR3 in amino acids: CASSEWLDSYEQYF. The CDR3 DNA reads as TGTGCCAGCAGTGAATGGTTAGACTCCTACGAGCAGTACTTC.

The chain has TRBV28 and TRBJ2-1, with unresolved D. Germline CDR1 reads MDHEN; CDR2 reads SYDVKM. The germline V and J ends were trimmed by 10 bases and 9 bases, with 22 bases remaining between them. CDR3 size: 14 residues. The CDR3 reads CATINRDRVVEQFF. For the CDR3, the DNA is TGTGCCACTATAAATCGTGACCGTGTTGTTGAGCAGTTCTTC. Full variable domain (missing parts from reference TRBV28 and TRBJ2-1): DVKVTQSSRYLVKRTGEKVFLECVQDMDHENMFWYRQDPGLGLRLIYFSYDVKMKEKGDIPEGYSVSREKKERFSLILESASTNQTSMYLCATINRDRVVEQFFGPGTRLTVL.

This clone was picked up one time. The CDR3 region is CASSGLAGRNEQFF. In DNA form, the CDR3 reads TGTGCCAGCAGTGGACTAGCGGGGAGAAATGAGCAGTTCTTC. This chain uses TRBV11-2 with TRBJ2-1; TRBD2 aligns across 12 bases. V dropped 6 bases and J dropped 7; count of bases not matched to a gene: 4. The CDR3 is 14 amino acids. Germline-derived CDR1 and CDR2 are SGHAT and FQNNGV.

The sample holds one count of this clone. The chain couples TRBV5-1 to TRBJ2-5; possibly TRBD1 or TRBD2 for D (6 bases each). Germline CDR1 reads SGHRS; CDR2 reads YFSETQ. This CDR3 has 15 residues. Trimming removed 4 bases from V and 1 base from J, with 14 bases in between. CDR3 sequence (DNA): TGCGCCAGCAGCAACCCCTCGGGGGCCCAAGAGACCCAGTACTTC. Its translation: CASSNPSGAQETQYF.

This clone occurred a few times. This chain uses TRBV7-8 with TRBJ1-1, with TRBD1 as a possible D gene (5 bases). The ends were cut back, 1 base at V and 0 bases at J, with 9 bases in the middle. This CDR3 region has 15 residues. Germline assignment: CDR1 SGHVS and CDR2 FQNEAQ. CDR3 DNA sequence: TGTGCCAGCAGCTTAGGGGGGGGACTGAACACTGAAGCTTTCTTT. Its translation: CASSLGGGLNTEAFF.

In its sample, this clone was seen once. This rearrangement joins TRBV19 to TRBJ1-2, with D uncertain. Per the germline V gene, CDR1 is LNHDA and CDR2 is SQIVND (reference sequence). The CDR3 loop spans 15 amino acids. V lost 0 bases, J lost 4 bases, and 12 bases lay in between. CDR3 bases: TGTGCCAGTAGTATAGATATTGGCACCCTCTATGGCTACACCTTC. It is translated as CASSIDIGTLYGYTF.

The rearrangement uses TRBV5-1 and TRBJ1-6; D not resolved. V lost 0 bases and J 1 base, leaving 11 bases between the germline ends. CDR3 size: 17 residues. Germline V gives CDR1 SGHRS, CDR2 YFSETQ. In nucleotides, the CDR3 is TGCGCCAGCAGCTTGGCGGACGCCGGTTCCTATAATTCACCCCTCCACTTT. It encodes CASSLADAGSYNSPLHF.

V and J are TRBV7-9 and TRBJ1-1, with D possibly matching TRBD1 (5 bases). Germline V gene data show CDR1 as SEHNR and CDR2 as FQNEAQ (reference sequence). V lost 4 bases to trimming and J lost 2 bases, with 11 bases between them. The CDR3 is 14 amino acids. The CDR3 region has the DNA TGTGCCAGCAGCTGGGGCCGGGAAAACACTGAAGCTTTCTTT. It codes for CASSWGRENTEAFF.

This clone occurred once. The chain links TRBV11-2 to TRBJ1-6; the D gene is possibly TRBD1 (5 bases). Germline-derived CDR1 and CDR2 are SGHAT and FQNNGV. Trimming stripped 1 base from V and 3 bases from J, with 10 bases between. The CDR3 spans 16 residues. The CDR3 sequence is CASSLGGHIYNSPLHF. As DNA, the CDR3 is TGTGCCAGCAGCTTAGGCGGACACATCTATAATTCACCCCTCCACTTT.

The chain couples TRBV19 to TRBJ2-2; the match to TRBD1 covers 7 bases. Germline trimming cut 5 bases from V and 7 bases from J; bases unmatched to any gene: 4. The CDR3 is 13 amino acids. The germline V gene encodes CDR1 LNHDA and CDR2 SQIVND (reference sequence). Here the CDR3 reads CASSGQAGGELFF. CDR3 nucleotide sequence: TGTGCCAGTAGTGGACAGGCAGGCGGGGAGCTGTTTTTT. Full variable domain (outside the CDR3, taken from reference TRBV19 and TRBJ2-2): DGGITQSPKYLFRKEGQNVTLSCEQNLNHDAMYWYRQDPGQGLRLIYYSQIVNDFQKGDIAEGYSVSREKKESFPLTVTSAQKNPTAFYLCASSGQAGGELFFGEGSRLTVL.

The V gene is TRBV19, the J gene TRBJ1-5; TRBD1 matches 9 bases. The CDR3 has 15 residues. The J segment lost 6 bases and the V segment lost 7 bases, leaving 10 bases of the junction unmatched. The germline gives CDR1 LNHDA, CDR2 SQIVND (reference sequence). The CDR3: CASTQPGQGGQPQHF. CDR3 bases: TGTGCCAGTACCCAACCGGGACAGGGCGGTCAGCCCCAGCATTTT.

The rearrangement links TRBV11-2 to TRBJ2-1; 7 bases fit TRBD1. CDR3 size: 15 residues. V was clipped by 5 bases and J by 5 bases; unmatched bases: 9. Germline values: CDR1 SGHAT, CDR2 FQNNGV. In DNA, the CDR3 is TGTGCCAGCAGCCTTCCTGGGACAGCTAACAATGAGCAGTTCTTC. Translating gives CASSLPGTANNEQFF. Drawing the rest from reference TRBV11-2 and TRBJ2-1, the complete variable domain is EAGVAQSPRYKIIEKRQSVAFWCNPISGHATLYWYQQILGQGPKLLIQFQNNGVVDDSQLPKDRFSAERLKGVDSTLKIQPAKLEDSAVYLCASSLPGTANNEQFFGPGTRLTVL.

This clone was found a few times. The chain links TRBV27 to TRBJ2-5; D uncertain. The CDR3 covers 12 residues. V was shortened by 7 bases and J by 3 bases, with 9 bases between the two germline ends. From germline, CDR1 is MNHEY and CDR2 SMNVEV (reference sequence). The CDR3 sequence is CASKQKKETQYF. In nucleotides, the CDR3 is TGTGCCAGCAAGCAAAAAAAAGAGACCCAGTACTTC.

The rearrangement joins TRBV18 to TRBJ2-1, with TRBD1 identical over 8 bases. Germline V CDR1 and CDR2: KGHSH, LQKENI. Trimming took 4 bases from V and 7 from J; bases not matched to a gene: 12. This CDR3 contains 16 residues. CDR3: CASSRQGRNLLNEQFF. The CDR3 DNA reads as TGTGCCAGCTCACGACAGGGGAGGAATTTGTTAAATGAGCAGTTCTTC.